The rows below give T cell receptor beta chains drawn from one sample of a study of cytomegalovirus exposure and HLA in healthy donors. Only in-frame clones appear in the TCRdb table, and some are missing; sequencing was by immunoSEQ multiplex PCR. The repertoire table contains about 58,000 clones. Input material: PBMCs. These receptors all come from a male donor in good health and CMV-seronegative. The CDR3 runs from the conserved cysteine through the conserved F or W. Each record gives: V gene, J gene, CDR3 protein.

>TRBV6-1|TRBJ2-3
CASATSGQREDTQYF
>TRBV6-5|TRBJ2-4
CASSPRDKSKNIQYF
>TRBV27|TRBJ1-2
CASSSQDRGNNYGYTF
>TRBV7-2|TRBJ2-2
CASSLAGANTGELFF
>TRBV7-2|TRBJ1-3
CASSLSAGTGNTIYF
>TRBV6-5|TRBJ1-6
CASSYGTVLNSPLHF
>TRBV6-6|TRBJ2-7
CASSSRQGVYEQYF
>TRBV5-5|TRBJ2-7
CASSKTRGPEQYF
>TRBV10-3|.
CAISETGVHEQYF
>TRBV4-3|TRBJ2-1
CASSPQRGGYNEQFF
>TRBV27|TRBJ2-1
CASSLSWGDGDEQFF
>TRBV7-9|TRBJ2-7
CASSLALMGQNYEQYF
>TRBV30|TRBJ1-2
CAWSVLGARNYGYTF
>TRBV28|TRBJ2-3
CASSGSPTDKQYF
>TRBV11-2|TRBJ2-7
CASNPPTSSGAYEQYF
>TRBV5-1|TRBJ1-6
CASSLDRDRGYSPLHF
>TRBV6-6|TRBJ2-2
CASSTGQGWTGELFF
>TRBV5-1|TRBJ2-5
CASSLGQQETQYF
>TRBV9|TRBJ2-6
CASSKESSGANVLTF
>TRBV28|TRBJ1-5
CASSFRGDQPQHF
>TRBV6-5|TRBJ2-2
CASSFGLAPGELFF
>TRBV7-2|TRBJ1-6
CASSLVRGTGSPLHF
>TRBV5-1|TRBJ2-1
CASSLSGGLYNEQFF
>TRBV7-3|TRBJ2-1
CASSIPPSSEQFF
>TRBV18|TRBJ1-1
CASSQGTGTNTEAFF
>TRBV28|TRBJ2-3
CASSPTGTSGSTDTQYF
>TRBV6-5|TRBJ1-1
CASSGPWGVNTEAFF
>TRBV6-5|TRBJ2-2
CASSLGLAIGELFF
>TRBV7-2|TRBJ2-3
CASSPDRGVSTDTQYF
>TRBV7-2|TRBJ1-1
CASSLNSDREAFF
>TRBV4-1|TRBJ2-3
CASSQDASGGTDTQYF
>TRBV19|TRBJ2-3
CASSIEADTQYF
>TRBV11-3|TRBJ2-2
CASSLDQGGTSVVGELFF
>TRBV7-9|TRBJ2-5
CASSFSRDQETQYF
>TRBV11-1|TRBJ1-1
CASSYPRTGSEKMNTEAFF
>TRBV6-1|TRBJ2-7
CASRDRGYEQYF
>TRBV5-1|TRBJ1-1
CASSFLDRPNTEAFF
>TRBV2|TRBJ2-3
CASTKGQGGDTQYF
>TRBV10-3|TRBJ1-2
CAISEGRPYTF
>TRBV18|TRBJ2-7
CASSPSGFSYEQYF
>TRBV27|TRBJ2-2
CASSEAGAVWELFF
>TRBV6-1|TRBJ1-6
CASGHPPLHF
>TRBV29-1|TRBJ2-7
CSVETGGGYEQYF
>TRBV19|TRBJ1-1
CASSTQVNTEAFF
>TRBV7-2|TRBJ2-1
CASSLSGLRYNEQFF
>TRBV11-2|TRBJ2-2
CASSPSGTEGAGELFF
>TRBV27|TRBJ1-2
CASSPRGSNYGYTF
>TRBV9|TRBJ2-7
CASSDTSGGGEQYF